One T cell receptor beta chain is described in this entry. Antigen specificity is unknown. This record belongs to a study of cytomegalovirus exposure and HLA in healthy donors. Findings and caveats of the study: In a later analysis, a missense DCLRE1C variant was linked to TCR beta V- and J-gene trimming. Cytomegalovirus association was assigned to under 200 TCR beta chains.

In germline, CDR1 is SGHVS, CDR2 FQNEAQ. V gave up 3 bases and J gave up 3 bases, with 16 bases separating them. The CDR3 totals 16 residues. The PCR ran on 60 Vbeta and 13 Jbeta primers. The repertoire was sequenced with immunoSEQ multiplex PCR; TCRdb's copy has only in-frame clones and lacks some. The table includes fewer than 150,000 clones, 60% to 85% detected once. The chain is built from TRBV7-8 and TRBJ2-3; perhaps TRBD2 as D (6 bases). The material sequenced was PBMCs. The TCR was taken from a man aged 45 to 65 in good health and CMV-seropositive. The CDR3 DNA sequence: TGTGCCAGCAGCTTGAATTGGGCGGGACGAACAGATACGCAGTATTTT. Its translation is CASSLNWAGRTDTQYF.